This paragraph reports one TCR beta chain. This clone was detected only once. It lacks a known antigen. Base quality data are lacking; no much larger clone is found one base away. The data stem from a study of shared clonotypes between healthy human individuals (dated by TCRdb to 2018 to 2021). With regard to the full study: A couple of women and three men aged 18 to 49 years were included in the cohort. For each donor, CD4 naive and CD4 memory were each given three plates, CD8 naive was given two plates, and CD8 memory was given one plate. Blood TCR repertoires of about five healthy adults were deeply sequenced to estimate repertoire size and the extent of clonotype sharing between individuals. Different laboratories and diverse techniques were used to prepare libraries and sequence TCR repertoires, to increase sequencing depth and limit assay-specific biases. Per donor, leukapheresis produced somewhere between about 0.9 and 9 billion PBMCs.

Trimming takes 5 bases from V and 3 bases from J, and the germline ends sit 7 bases apart. The CDR3 numbers 12 residues from cysteine through phenylalanine. Only the CDR3 region is kept as DNA, spanning 36 bases read in frame from base 1. According to the germline V gene (reference sequence), CDR1 reads SEHNR and CDR2 reads FQNEAQ. Using the deep immunoSEQ assay, multiplex PCR amplified TCR CDR3 regions from genomic DNA. Extracted genomic DNA from each cell subset was spread evenly across all wells of several immunoSEQ 96-well plates, with each plate serving as a replicate. Each replicate PCR for sorted subsets received approximately 200 ng genomic DNA, equal to roughly 30,000 T cell genomes. Purified libraries were quantified with a Qubit 3.0 fluorometer, sized on a Bioanalyzer 2100, and re-quantified with the KAPA Library Quantification kit. Each immunoSEQ 96-well plate was sequenced on its own single-read 150-cycle Illumina NextSeq 550 flow cell. In the authors' own workflow: Because only junctional sequences without quality scores were contained in the immunoSEQ output, filtering matching that applied to full-length reads could not be performed. To assign V/J genes and CDR3, sequences were annotated using PyIR, a Python wrapper for IgBLAST v1.9, with IMGT germline references. Any read was removed if the V/J assignment was weak (E-value above 1e-6), the CDR3 was missing, or the read contained stop codons, out-of-frame junctions, or ambiguous translated residues. V3J clonotypes were defined as sequences sharing the same inferred V gene, J gene, and CDR3 amino acid sequence. Percentage overlap between repertoires was computed as shared unique clonotypes divided by the size of the smaller repertoire. Richness of each repertoire was evaluated using RTK rarefaction, the Chao1 estimator, and Recon v2.1 estimates of unobserved clonotypes. Generation probabilities for all TCRbeta clonotypes obtained by the gDNA method from four donors were computed using OLGA. TCRdb's version of the immuneACCESS table is confined to in-frame rearrangements and falls short of the full clone set. An unresolved V gene accounts for under half of the shortfall where checked; the remainder is of unknown origin. V, J and clone size reflect that table, while D and trimming were determined from the DNA. The sample records about 2 million clones, over 85% of which are singletons. The ten largest account for around 0.13% of the sample.

The donors were healthy, HIV-negative adults with no recently reported acute infections or vaccinations. Only Caucasian adults living in Nashville, Tennessee, USA were represented among the donors. CD4+ T cells were enriched through magnetic negative selection, after which naive cells were positively selected on CD45RA and the remaining negative fraction served as the memory subset. After blood collection by leukapheresis, PBMCs were isolated using Ficoll-Histopaque density gradient centrifugation and then cryopreserved in the vapor phase of liquid nitrogen. Purity and quantity of every magnetically sorted T cell population were checked by analytical flow cytometry. Genomic DNA was isolated from every sorted fraction and measured by UV absorbance on a Nanodrop 2000c. What the authors observed across the whole study: The genetic and exposure-history diversity represented was limited by the small number of donors. Based on pairwise subsampling, the degree of clonotype sharing among donors was expected to be affected by sequencing depth. Compared with non-shared clonotypes, clonotypes shared by all four sorted-subset donors had higher generation probabilities. Rarefaction of sorted-subset datasets indicated incomplete sequencing despite the large sequencing depth. Sharing across several donors was observed for approximately 5% of naive CD4, 3.5% of naive CD8, about 2.3% of memory CD4, and roughly 0.4% of memory CD8 clonotypes. Sampling was restricted to blood, and TCR repertoires in tissue are likely to differ from TCR repertoires in blood. Estimated clonotype richness was generally larger for naive than for memory subsets.

Sequenced sample: naive CD4+ T cells sorted from blood. The sample's cell subset or site label is to be understood as: CD45RA+ positively selected. The V and J segments used are TRBV7-9 and TRBJ1-2, with the D segment identity uncertain. The clonotype was recovered from a man aged 18 to 30 in good health. Read as DNA, the sequence is TGTGCCAGCAGCACCAGATACTATGGCTACACCTTC. Its coded protein is CASSTRYYGYTF.